This T cell receptor (beta chain) came from a study of post-analysis software for immune sequencing data. At the level of the study: Recorded disease courses covered relapsing-remitting, secondary progressive and progressive-relapsing multiple sclerosis. Some patients had no subtype annotation. General study findings and limits: Controls showed lower frequencies than patients for roughly five TRBV segments, and TRBV5-6, TRBV5-1 and TRBV20-1 were among these. F-measure co-clustering was strong for batch-matched samples.

Comment on this clonotype: Its antigen remains unidentified.

Carried by the TCR beta cDNA libraries were unique molecular identifiers. Each batch of 1 to 10 million T cells produced 490,000 or so cDNA molecules. TCRdb used MiXCR to reprocess the PCR reads, holding one entry per CDR3 protein. This table has about 680,000 distinct CDR3 sequences, over 45% appearing once. The CDR3 is 14 residues long. Germline V CDR1 and CDR2: SGHTA, FQGNSA. Trimming removed 3 bases from V and 7 bases from J, with 10 bases in between. The sample was blood. The TCR comes from a girl aged 2 to 10 with multiple sclerosis. The rearrangement links TRBV7-2 to TRBJ1-6, with D tentatively TRBD1 (6 bases). The CDR3 nucleotides are TGTGCCAGCAGCTTGAGGGGGGTGAATTCACCCCTCCACTTT. It is translated as CASSLRGVNSPLHF.